This T cell receptor (beta chain) was sequenced in a study of cytomegalovirus exposure and HLA in healthy donors. In the PCR, 60 Vbeta and 13 Jbeta primers were used. Sequenced by immunoSEQ multiplex PCR; TCRdb stores in-frame clones only, minus some. The data contain some 120,000 clones, about 80% of them singletons. In regard to this clone: Its specificity is not known.

General study results and limits: When presence/absence was analysed, sequencing depth was taken to be roughly uniform across donors.

The V end was cut by 5 bases, the J end by 1 base, with 14 bases between. Germline V gives CDR1 MNHNS, CDR2 SASEGT. The CDR3 sequence is 15 residues long. The clonotype was recovered from a young woman in good health and CMV-seronegative. V usage is TRBV6-1 and J usage is TRBJ1-1; possibly TRBD1 for D (5 bases). Sequencing was carried out using PBMCs. In DNA form, the CDR3 reads TGTGCCAGCAGTAGTTACACAGGTTCGAACACTGAAGCTTTCTTT. It yields the protein CASSSYTGSNTEAFF.